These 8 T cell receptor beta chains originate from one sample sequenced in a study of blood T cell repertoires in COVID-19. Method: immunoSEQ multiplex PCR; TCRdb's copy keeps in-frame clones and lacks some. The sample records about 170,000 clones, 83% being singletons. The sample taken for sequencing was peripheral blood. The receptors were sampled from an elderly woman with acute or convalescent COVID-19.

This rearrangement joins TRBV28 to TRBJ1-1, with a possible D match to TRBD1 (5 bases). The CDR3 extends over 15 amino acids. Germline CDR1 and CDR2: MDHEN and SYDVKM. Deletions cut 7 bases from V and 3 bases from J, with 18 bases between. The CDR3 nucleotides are TGTGCCAGCACCCCCTCGGGGGTAGGTGACACTGAAGCTTTCTTT. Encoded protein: CASTPSGVGDTEAFF.

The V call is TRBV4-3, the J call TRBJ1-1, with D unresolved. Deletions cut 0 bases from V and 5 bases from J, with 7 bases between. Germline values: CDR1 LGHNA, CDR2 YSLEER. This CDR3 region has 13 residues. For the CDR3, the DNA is TGCGCCAGCAGCCAAGAAGACGGGACTGAAGCTTTCTTT. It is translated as CASSQEDGTEAFF.

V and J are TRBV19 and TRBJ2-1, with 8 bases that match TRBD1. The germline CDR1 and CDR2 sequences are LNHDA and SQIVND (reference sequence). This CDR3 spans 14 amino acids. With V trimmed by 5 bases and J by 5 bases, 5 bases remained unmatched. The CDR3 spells CASSAGQGHNEQFF. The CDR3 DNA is TGTGCCAGTAGTGCCGGACAGGGACACAATGAGCAGTTCTTC.

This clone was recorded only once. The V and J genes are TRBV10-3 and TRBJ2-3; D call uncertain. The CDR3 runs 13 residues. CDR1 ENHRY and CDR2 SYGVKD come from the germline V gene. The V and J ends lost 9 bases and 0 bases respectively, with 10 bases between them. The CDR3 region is CAITSASTDTQYF. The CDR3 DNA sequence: TGTGCCATTACGAGCGCAAGCACAGATACGCAGTATTTT.

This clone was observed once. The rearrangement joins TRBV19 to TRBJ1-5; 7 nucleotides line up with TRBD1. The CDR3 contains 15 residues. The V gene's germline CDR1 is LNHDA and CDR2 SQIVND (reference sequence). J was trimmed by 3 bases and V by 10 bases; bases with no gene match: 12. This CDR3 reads CATNPGTAHNQPQHF. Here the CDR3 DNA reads TGTGCCACCAACCCAGGGACAGCTCACAATCAGCCCCAGCATTTT.

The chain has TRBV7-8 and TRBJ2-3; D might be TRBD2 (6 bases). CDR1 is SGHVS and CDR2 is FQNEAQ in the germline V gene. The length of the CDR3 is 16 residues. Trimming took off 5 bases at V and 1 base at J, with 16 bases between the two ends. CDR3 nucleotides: TGTGCCAGCAGCCTACTAGCTTCGGTAGGCACAGATACGCAGTATTTT. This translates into CASSLLASVGTDTQYF.

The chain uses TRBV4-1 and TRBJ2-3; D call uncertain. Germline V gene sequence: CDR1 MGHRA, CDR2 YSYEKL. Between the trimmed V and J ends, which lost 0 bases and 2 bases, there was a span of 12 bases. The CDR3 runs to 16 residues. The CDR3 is CASSQDLRPFTDTQYF. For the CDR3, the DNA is TGCGCCAGCAGCCAAGATTTGCGGCCGTTCACAGATACGCAGTATTTT.

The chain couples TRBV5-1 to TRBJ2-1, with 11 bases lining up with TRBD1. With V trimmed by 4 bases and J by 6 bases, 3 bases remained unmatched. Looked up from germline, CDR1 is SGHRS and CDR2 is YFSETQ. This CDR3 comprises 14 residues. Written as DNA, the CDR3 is TGCGCCAGCAGCGCGGGACAGGGGGGCAATGAGCAGTTCTTC. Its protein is CASSAGQGGNEQFF.